This T cell receptor (beta chain) originates from a study of T-cell memory formation after mild COVID-19. The CDR3 contains 15 residues. The V and J ends lost 3 bases and 4 bases, in that order; junction bases with no gene match: 9. The germline CDR1 and CDR2 sequences are SGHDT and YYEEEE. TCRdb re-derived calls from the 5' RACE reads in MiXCR, one entry per CDR3 protein. The data show roughly 350,000 distinct CDR3 sequences, approximately 15% seen once. The chain uses TRBV5-6 and TRBJ2-5; 7 nucleotides align to TRBD1. The sample consisted of PBMCs or a T cell subset sorted from them (not recorded which). This sequence was found in a man aged 18 to 30 who had mild COVID-19 (a few samples of this study predate the infection). Cell type and time point are not known. The CDR3 spells CASSYYDRVSETQYF. The DNA for the CDR3 is TGTGCCAGCAGCTACTACGACAGGGTATCAGAGACCCAGTACTTC.